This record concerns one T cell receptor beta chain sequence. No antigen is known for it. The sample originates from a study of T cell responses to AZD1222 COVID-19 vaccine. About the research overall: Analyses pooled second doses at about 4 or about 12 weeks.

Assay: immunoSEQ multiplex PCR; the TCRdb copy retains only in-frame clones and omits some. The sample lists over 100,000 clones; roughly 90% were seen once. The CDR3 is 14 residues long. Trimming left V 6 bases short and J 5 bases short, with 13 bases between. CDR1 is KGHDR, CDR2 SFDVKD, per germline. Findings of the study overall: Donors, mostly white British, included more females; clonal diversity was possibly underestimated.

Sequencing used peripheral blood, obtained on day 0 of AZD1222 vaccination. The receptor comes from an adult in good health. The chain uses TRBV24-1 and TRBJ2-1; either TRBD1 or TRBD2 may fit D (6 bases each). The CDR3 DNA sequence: TGTGCCACCAGTACGATCGGGGGCAACAATGAGCAGTTCTTC. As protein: CATSTIGGNNEQFF.